This TCR beta chain was sequenced during a study of T cell responses to AZD1222 COVID-19 vaccine. Germline V CDR1 and CDR2: SGHAT, FQDESV (reference sequence). Trimming pared 5 bases from V and 4 bases from J, leaving 17 bases between. The CDR3 contains 15 residues. Repertoires were generated with immunoSEQ multiplex PCR, while TCRdb's copy carries only in-frame clones and drops some. The data show fewer than 50,000 clones, about 82% seen once. The V and J genes are TRBV11-1 and TRBJ1-2, with D possibly TRBD1 on 5 matching bases. This receptor was identified in an adult who received the MenACWY meningococcal vaccine as a control. The sample consisted of peripheral blood, taken 28 days after the second dose of the MenACWY control vaccine. CDR3 amino acids: CASSAREGTGYGYTF. The CDR3 coding sequence is TGTGCCAGCAGCGCCCGGGAGGGGACCGGCTATGGCTACACCTTC. Filled out from reference TRBV11-1 and TRBJ1-2, the complete variable domain reads EAEVAQSPRYKITEKSQAVAFWCDPISGHATLYWYRQILGQGPELLVQFQDESVVDDSQLPKDRFSAERLKGVDSTLKIQPAELGDSAMYLCASSAREGTGYGYTFGSGTRLTVV.